This T cell receptor (beta chain) was observed in a study of regulatory T cells in long-lasting Graves disease. Regarding the study as a whole: Between persistent patients, around 2,900 public clonotypes were shared, exceeding the roughly 1,000 shared between new patients.

V lost 6 bases, J lost 7 bases, and 18 bases stayed unmatched. The CDR3 contains 18 residues. Germline lookup yields CDR1 MNHNS and CDR2 SASEGT. This sample's time point: persistent/refractory GD, antithyroid drugs over 5 years with positive TRAb. Researchers made the TCR library from RNA that was extracted from PBMCs. Doctors identified Graves' disease using the American Thyroid Association guidelines. Patients were from an endocrinology department in Xi'an, China. A blood draw put about 9 milliliters of peripheral blood into EDTA tubes. This clonotype showed up many times. The antigen remains undetermined. Library construction for TCR beta used iRepertoire HTBI primers and Arm-PCR of CDR3 regions. TCRdb re-called the multiplex PCR reads with MiXCR, one entry per CDR3 protein. This table has around 460,000 distinct CDR3 sequences, roughly 21% appearing once.

The V and J genes are TRBV6-1 and TRBJ2-6; 7 bases are a match to TRBD1. The specimen comprised peripheral blood mononuclear cells (PBMCs), sampled when the disease was refractory, from a patient treated with antithyroid drugs. This sequence originates from a female donor with Graves disease. The CDR3 loop reads CASRETGKGWFVANVLTF. The CDR3 DNA reads TGTGCCAGCAGGGAGACAGGGAAGGGTTGGTTTGTAGCCAACGTCCTGACTTTC.